This T cell receptor beta chain was recorded in a study of T cell responses to AZD1222 COVID-19 vaccine. This CDR3 spans 13 amino acids. Trimming pared 6 bases from V and 7 bases from J, leaving 15 bases between. The V gene's germline CDR1 is SGHTA and CDR2 FQGNSA. Generated by immunoSEQ multiplex PCR, the TCRdb table keeps only in-frame clones and is missing some. The sample lists over 90,000 clones, approximately 81% seen once, with 15% to 20% in the top ten. Sequenced material: peripheral blood, taken on day 0 of AZD1222 vaccination. This chain connects TRBV7-2 to TRBJ1-1, with no clear D. This sequence originates from an adult in good health. The CDR3 DNA sequence: TGTGCCAGCAGTGCAGGTGCCCGATTTGAAGCTTTCTTT. Amino acids: CASSAGARFEAFF. Based on the CDR3 plus reference TRBV7-2 and TRBJ1-1, the full variable domain is GAGVSQSPSNKVTEKGKDVELRCDPISGHTALYWYRQSLGQGLEFLIYFQGNSAPDKSGLPSDRFSAERTGGSVSTLTIQRTQQEDSAVYLCASSAGARFEAFFGQGTRLTVV.